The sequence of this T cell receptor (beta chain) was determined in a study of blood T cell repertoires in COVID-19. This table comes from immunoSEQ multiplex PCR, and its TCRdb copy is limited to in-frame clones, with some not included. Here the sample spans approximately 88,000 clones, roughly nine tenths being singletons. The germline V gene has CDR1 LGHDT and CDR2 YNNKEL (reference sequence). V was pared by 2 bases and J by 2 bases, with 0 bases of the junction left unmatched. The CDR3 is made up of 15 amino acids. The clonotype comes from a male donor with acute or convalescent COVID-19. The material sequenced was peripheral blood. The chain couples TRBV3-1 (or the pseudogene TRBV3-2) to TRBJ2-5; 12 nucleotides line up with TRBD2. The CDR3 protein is CASSQLAGGQETQYF. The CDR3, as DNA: TGTGCCAGCAGCCAACTAGCGGGGGGGCAAGAGACCCAGTACTTC.